Shown below are 21 T cell receptor beta chains from a single sample sequenced in a study of precursors of human CD4 cytotoxic T cells. Bulk UMI-based sequencing covered sorted CD4+ central memory, effector memory, IL-7R-high and IL-7R-negative TEMRA subsets. TCRdb analysed the reads with MiXCR anew, one entry per CDR3 protein. Of about 160 distinct CDR3 sequences in the sample, about a third were seen once. The material sequenced was memory CD4+ T cells from blood (PBMCs). The receptor set was obtained from a human donor in good health.

By frequency in the sample, this clonotype is large. The rearrangement links TRBV11-2 to TRBJ2-7, with D uncertain. CDR1 is SGHAT, CDR2 FQNNGV, per germline. The V and J ends lost 2 bases and 3 bases respectively, with 8 bases between them. This CDR3 spans 13 amino acids. The CDR3 is CASSLLADYEQYF. The DNA of the CDR3 is TGTGCCAGCAGCTTACTCGCGGACTACGAGCAGTACTTC. Based on the CDR3 plus reference TRBV11-2 and TRBJ2-7, the full variable domain is EAGVAQSPRYKIIEKRQSVAFWCNPISGHATLYWYQQILGQGPKLLIQFQNNGVVDDSQLPKDRFSAERLKGVDSTLKIQPAKLEDSAVYLCASSLLADYEQYFGPGTRLTVT.

CDR3 sequence (DNA): TGTGCCAGCAGAGGATCATCAGGACTAGCGGGGTTAGATACGCAGTATTTT. Protein product: CASRGSSGLAGLDTQYF. The chain uses TRBV6-5 and TRBJ2-3, with 12 bases that match TRBD2. The V gene's germline CDR1 is MNHEY and CDR2 SVGAGI. This CDR3 spans 17 amino acids. Trimming at V came to 6 bases and at J to 5 bases, leaving 12 bases not matched to a gene.

As to this clonotype: One base away lies a much larger clone, so this may be a sequencing read error. This sequence joins TRBV6-1 and TRBJ1-1; a possible D gene is TRBD1 (6 bases). This CDR3 has 11 residues. Germline CDR1 MNHNS, CDR2 SASEGT. V was shortened by 4 bases and J by 11 bases, with 11 bases between the two germline ends. The CDR3 nucleotides are TGTGCCAGCAGTGTCCGGGACATGGCTTTCTTT. Translation gives CASSVRDMAFF.

This clonotype is labeled as large. The J gene is TRBJ1-5, the V gene TRBV20-1; possibly TRBD1 for D (6 bases). The ends were cut back, 2 bases at V and 2 bases at J, with 13 bases in the middle. The germline gives CDR1 DFQATT, CDR2 SNEGSKA (reference sequence). The CDR3 length is 15 residues. CDR3 sequence (DNA): TGCAGTGCTAGAAGGGACATATCAGGCAATCAGCCCCAGCATTTT. Residues: CSARRDISGNQPQHF.

This chain uses TRBV19 with TRBJ1-5; no definite D call. The CDR3 contains 16 residues. Looked up from germline, CDR1 is LNHDA and CDR2 is SQIVND (reference sequence). The ends were cut back, 11 bases at V and 2 bases at J, with 22 bases in the middle. CDR3 region: CACTFLGGFGNQPQHF. CDR3 nucleotide sequence: TGTGCCTGTACCTTCTTAGGAGGGTTCGGCAATCAGCCCCAGCATTTT.

This clonotype is large (0.1 to 1%) within its sample. The chain has TRBV5-1 and TRBJ2-7; no clear D. Germline CDR1 is SGHRS and CDR2 is YFSETQ. CDR3 length equals 13 residues. Trimming removed 1 base at V and 3 bases at J, with 8 bases between. The CDR3 DNA reads TGCGCCAGCAGCTTGTTTGCCAGCTACGAGCAGTACTTC. Its translation is CASSLFASYEQYF.

There are a few counts of this clonotype. V and J are TRBV27 and TRBJ2-7, with 7 nucleotides matching TRBD1. The junction had 3 bases not matched to a gene; V was cut back by 6 bases and J by 4 bases. Germline CDR1 reads MNHEY; CDR2 reads SMNVEV (reference sequence). The CDR3 spans 12 residues. Written as DNA, the CDR3 is TGTGCCAGCAGCCGGGACAGATACGAGCAGTACTTC. This gives the protein CASSRDRYEQYF.

A few counts support this clonotype. The J gene is TRBJ2-3, the V gene TRBV7-3, with 7 bases aligning to TRBD1. Germline assignment: CDR1 SGHTA and CDR2 FQGTGA. Trimming removed 5 bases from V and 2 bases from J; junction bases left unmatched: 19. The CDR3 runs to 19 residues. The CDR3 is CASSTSGQPGRKFTDTQYF. The CDR3 nucleotides read TGTGCCAGCAGCACCTCGGGACAGCCGGGACGCAAATTCACAGATACGCAGTATTTT.

The chain is built from TRBV10-3 and TRBJ2-2; tentative D call: TRBD1 (6 bases). The length of the CDR3 is 14 residues. The V gene lost 3 bases and the J gene lost 3 bases, with 8 bases spanning the gap. Per germline, CDR1 ENHRY and CDR2 SYGVKD. CDR3 loop: CAISDAGDTGELFF. DNA for the CDR3: TGTGCCATCAGTGACGCAGGGGACACCGGGGAGCTGTTTTTT.

The chain recombines TRBV20-1 with TRBJ2-3, with no clear D. Germline CDR1 and CDR2: DFQATT and SNEGSKA (reference sequence). V gave up 0 bases and J gave up 6 bases, with 7 bases separating them. CDR3 length: 12 amino acids. The CDR3, as DNA: TGCAGTGCTAGAGATCACGGCGATACGCAGTATTTT. Its protein is CSARDHGDTQYF.

This clonotype rates as hyperexpanded (1% or more). V gene TRBV6-6 combines with J gene TRBJ1-1; unclear D gene. In germline, CDR1 is MNHNY, CDR2 SVGAGI (reference sequence). V was shortened by 2 bases and J by 7 bases, with 17 bases between the two germline ends. The CDR3 length is 15 residues. CDR3 residues: CASSYPTVLGIEAFF. The CDR3 DNA is TGTGCCAGCAGTTACCCAACCGTGTTGGGCATTGAAGCTTTCTTT.

The rearrangement uses TRBV5-1 and TRBJ2-5; TRBD2 matches 8 bases. J gave up 4 bases and V 0 bases, and 2 bases lay outside the gene matches. Germline CDR1 is SGHRS and CDR2 is YFSETQ. The CDR3 is 14 residues long. CDR3 sequence reads: CASSLGLAGETQYF. In nucleotides, the CDR3 is TGCGCCAGCAGCTTGGGGCTAGCGGGAGAGACCCAGTACTTC.

This clonotype is large (0.1 to 1%) in the sample. The chain has TRBV27 and TRBJ2-7, with a possible D match to TRBD1 (5 bases). V lost 5 bases, J lost 5 bases, and 16 bases lay in between. Germline V gene data show CDR1 as MNHEY and CDR2 as SMNVEV (reference sequence). CDR3 length: 14 residues. The CDR3 DNA reads as TGTGCCAGCAGTGCACTCGTGGGCAGGGACGAGCAGTACTTC. This sequence encodes CASSALVGRDEQYF.

The chain recombines TRBV5-1 with TRBJ2-7, with D perhaps matching TRBD1 or TRBD2 (5 bases each). V dropped 0 bases and J dropped 4 bases, with 17 bases sitting between them. Germline V CDR1 and CDR2: SGHRS, YFSETQ. This CDR3 spans 16 amino acids. Here the CDR3 DNA reads TGCGCCAGCAGCTTGGCCTTCGGGACGCTAGGATACGAGCAGTACTTC. It yields the protein CASSLAFGTLGYEQYF.

This chain connects TRBV7-6 to TRBJ2-5, with D unclear. V was shortened by 0 bases and J by 2 bases, with 10 bases between the two germline ends. Per the germline V gene, CDR1 is SGHVS and CDR2 is FNYEAQ. This CDR3 comprises 15 residues. CDR3 protein: CASSLAMFLQETQYF. As DNA, the CDR3 is TGTGCCAGCAGCTTAGCGATGTTCCTGCAAGAGACCCAGTACTTC.

This clonotype is termed hyperexpanded. The chain combines TRBV11-2 with TRBJ1-2; no firm D call. Trimming removed 2 bases from V and 6 bases from J, with 10 bases in between. CDR1 is SGHAT, CDR2 FQNNGV, per germline. There are 13 residues in the CDR3. The DNA of the CDR3 is TGTGCCAGCAGCTTAAGTAGAGAGAATGGCTACACCTTC. It yields the protein CASSLSRENGYTF.

This clonotype was observed a few times. The chain links TRBV12-3 or TRBV12-4 to TRBJ2-5; D tentatively fits TRBD1 or TRBD2 (6 bases each). The V and J ends lost 5 bases and 0 bases respectively, with 13 bases between them. The CDR3 sequence is 15 residues long. CDR3 in amino acids: CASSGGRHHQETQYF. The DNA of the CDR3 is TGTGCCAGCAGTGGGGGGCGTCATCACCAAGAGACCCAGTACTTC.

This clonotype ranks as large (0.1 to 1%). V gene TRBV10-3 combines with J gene TRBJ2-3; D is tentatively TRBD1 or TRBD2 (5 bases each). The germline gives CDR1 ENHRY, CDR2 SYGVKD. The CDR3 loop spans 14 amino acids. V was clipped by 6 bases and J by 2 bases, with 12 bases between them. Here the CDR3 DNA reads TGTGCCATCAGGATGGCAGGGACCACAGATACGCAGTATTTT. It yields the protein CAIRMAGTTDTQYF.

This clonotype was seen a few times. The chain employs TRBV5-1 and TRBJ2-7; TRBD1 matches at 11 bases. J lost 3 bases, V lost 1 base, and 3 bases had no gene match. Germline V CDR1 and CDR2: SGHRS, YFSETQ. There are 15 residues in the CDR3. As DNA, the CDR3 is TGCGCCAGCAGCTTGACCGGGACAGGGGGCTACGAGCAGTACTTC. Translation gives CASSLTGTGGYEQYF.

This sequence joins TRBV27 and TRBJ2-7; D might be TRBD1 or TRBD2, each matching 7 bases. Germline V gene data show CDR1 as MNHEY and CDR2 as SMNVEV (reference sequence). The germline V and J ends were trimmed by 7 bases and 2 bases, with 15 bases remaining between them. The CDR3 extends over 14 amino acids. The CDR3 region has the DNA TGTGCCAGCAAGAGGCAGGGGGGGACCTACGAGCAGTACTTC. Translation gives CASKRQGGTYEQYF.

Judged by abundance, this clonotype is large. V gene TRBV2 combines with J gene TRBJ1-4; no firm D call. Germline-derived CDR1 and CDR2 are SNHLY and FYNNEI. Trimming took off 10 bases at V and 3 bases at J, with 12 bases between the two ends. The length of the CDR3 is 13 residues. The CDR3 region is CATENGSNEKLFF. In DNA form, the CDR3 reads TGTGCCACCGAAAACGGGTCTAATGAAAAACTGTTTTTT.